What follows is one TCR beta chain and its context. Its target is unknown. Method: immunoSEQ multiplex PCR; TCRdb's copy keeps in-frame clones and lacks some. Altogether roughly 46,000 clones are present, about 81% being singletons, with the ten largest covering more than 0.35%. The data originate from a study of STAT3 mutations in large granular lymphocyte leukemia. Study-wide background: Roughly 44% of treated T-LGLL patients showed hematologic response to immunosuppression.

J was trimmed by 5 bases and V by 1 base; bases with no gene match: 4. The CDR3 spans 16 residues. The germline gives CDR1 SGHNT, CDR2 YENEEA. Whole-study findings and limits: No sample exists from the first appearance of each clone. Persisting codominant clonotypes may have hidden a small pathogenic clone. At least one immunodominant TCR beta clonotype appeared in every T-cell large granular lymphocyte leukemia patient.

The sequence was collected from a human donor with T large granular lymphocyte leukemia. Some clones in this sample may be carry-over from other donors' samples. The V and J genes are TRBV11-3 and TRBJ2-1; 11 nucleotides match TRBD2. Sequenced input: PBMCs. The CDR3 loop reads CASSLAGTSGNNEQFF. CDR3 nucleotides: TGTGCCAGCAGCTTAGCCGGGACTAGCGGAAACAATGAGCAGTTCTTC. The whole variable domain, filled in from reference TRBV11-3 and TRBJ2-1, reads EAGVVQSPRYKIIEKKQPVAFWCNPISGHNTLYWYLQNLGQGPELLIRYENEEAVDDSQLPKDRFSAERLKGVDSTLKIQPAELGDSAVYLCASSLAGTSGNNEQFFGPGTRLTVL.